This TCR beta chain derives from a study of metastatic and nonmetastatic thyroid tumors. Overall study: The authors compared repertoires across blood and tumor or nodule tissue from malignant and benign thyroid patients. The study's findings and limits: The reported finding was significantly higher TCR beta diversity in malignant thyroid tumors relative to benign nodules, in blood and tumor.

Not a single patient had been given any form of treatment at any point before undergoing thyroid surgery. Per the study methods: CDR3 differences across clinicopathological groups were used to build a distant-metastasis classifier for papillary thyroid cancer. TCRdb used MiXCR to call clones anew from the PCR reads. The V and J calls reflect TCRdb's pipeline rather than the authors' work. The sample consists of around 14,000 clones, around a quarter of them appearing once. By proportion, this clone is medium-sized. Its antigen is currently unknown. CDR3 size: 13 residues. The ends were cut back, 8 bases at V and 7 bases at J, with 15 bases in the middle. Per the germline V gene, CDR1 is MNHNS and CDR2 is SASEGT.

The source material was blood. This chain links TRBV6-1 with TRBJ1-5; perhaps TRBD1 as D (5 bases). This clonotype was obtained from a female donor with papillary thyroid cancer or a benign thyroid nodule (not recorded which). Some clones in this sample may be carry-over from other donors' samples. The CDR3 DNA sequence: TGTGCCAGCGGTCAAACCAGGGAACAGCCCCAGCATTTT. This translates into CASGQTREQPQHF.